The T cell receptor (beta chain) under discussion was sequenced for a study of T-cell reconstitution after alpha-beta-depleted transplantation in children (dated by TCRdb to 2016 to 2017). About the full investigation: The study quantitatively tracked T-cell immune reconstitution after TCRalphabeta/CD19-depleted allogeneic hematopoietic cell transplantation in children using TCR repertoire profiling. Results the study describes overall, beyond this receptor: In some patients, the high TCRbeta diversity seen at day 60 was put down to recipient T cells and intrathymic progenitors that had survived conditioning. Hyperexpanded clone frequencies declined over subsequent months; after one year, T-cell counts and TCRbeta diversity were mostly attributed to newly produced T cells. Apparently early alphabetaT-cell count recovery about two months after transplant reportedly relied on only several hundred rapidly expanded clones derived from non-depleted graft cells.

The treatment or condition label, as the study defines it: allogeneic hematopoietic cell transplantation with graft depleted of TCRalphabeta T cells and CD19 B cells. Transplant recipients were children who received TCRalphabeta/CD19-depleted allogeneic hematopoietic cell grafts. Regarding this clonotype: Its antigen is currently not known. It has no much larger one-base neighbor in the sample; base qualities were not kept.

Trimming leaves V shorter by 2 bases and J shorter by 2 bases, with the junction holding 16 bases beyond the gene matches. For CDR1 and CDR2, the germline V gene lists LGHNA and YNFKEQ. From its cysteine to its phenylalanine, the CDR3 spans 21 amino acids. Left in the record is the CDR3 DNA by itself, 63 bases read in frame from the first base. Libraries came from PCR. Sequencing relied on an Illumina HiSeq 2500. To normalize quantification of the TCRbeta repertoire, the TCR libraries were built with molecular barcoding that relied on unique molecular identifiers. TCRdb handled the public reads itself, with Q25 trimming in fastp and clone calling in MiXCR, and kept productive beta chains. Rows merge per CDR3 protein into single entries with the most common DNA and genes. The sample records about 580,000 distinct CDR3 sequences, roughly 23% of which are singletons. Less than 15% of the sample is taken by the ten largest.

The TCR was taken from a boy less than two years old who had a stem cell transplant for acute myeloid leukemia, so the T cells may come from the graft donor. The V and J genes are TRBV4-2 and TRBJ2-3; 13 of the junction bases match TRBD2. The specimen comprised PBMCs, mostly from graft donor cells, sampled 360 days after TCRalphabeta/CD19-depleted stem cell transplant. The nucleotide sequence reads TGTGCCAGCAGCCAACCCCTGACTAGCGGGGGGTCTCGGGCCCCCACAGATACGCAGTATTTT. It codes for CASSQPLTSGGSRAPTDTQYF.